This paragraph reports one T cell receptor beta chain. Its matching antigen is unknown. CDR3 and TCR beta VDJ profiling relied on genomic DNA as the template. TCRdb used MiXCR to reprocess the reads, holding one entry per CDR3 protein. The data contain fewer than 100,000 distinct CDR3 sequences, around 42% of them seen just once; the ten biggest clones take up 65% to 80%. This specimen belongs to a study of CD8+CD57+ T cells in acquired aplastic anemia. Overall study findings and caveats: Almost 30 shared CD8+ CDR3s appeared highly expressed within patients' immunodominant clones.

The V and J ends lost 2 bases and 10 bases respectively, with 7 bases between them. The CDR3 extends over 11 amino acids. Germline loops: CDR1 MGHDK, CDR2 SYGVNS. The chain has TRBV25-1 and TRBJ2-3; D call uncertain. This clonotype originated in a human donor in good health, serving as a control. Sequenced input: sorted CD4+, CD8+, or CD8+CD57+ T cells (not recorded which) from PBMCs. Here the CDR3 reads CASSEALSQYF. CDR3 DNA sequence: TGTGCCAGCAGTGAAGCGCTATCGCAGTATTTT.